The entry that follows covers one T cell receptor beta chain sequence. Its matching antigen is unknown. This CDR3 region has 16 residues. V was pared by 3 bases and J by 8 bases, with 12 bases of the junction left unmatched. Germline V gene data show CDR1 as SQVTM and CDR2 as ANQGSEA. This entry comes from a study of vaccination and CD4 T cells after COVID-19. Study in general: Blood was drawn a median around 70 days post second dose, range 14 to 241. Overlapping SARS-CoV-2, HCoV-NL63, HCoV-OC43 and HCoV-229E spike peptides stimulated the cells.

As to treatment: approximately nine-day PBMC culture with coronavirus spike peptide pools or control peptides (ViraFEST assay). At the Johns Hopkins FTIC core, DNA taken from cultured CD4+ T cells was sequenced by way of the Oncomine TCR Beta short-read assay. Once CD4+ T cells had been cultured, genomic DNA was extracted from them. TCRdb fed the PCR reads into MiXCR, producing one record per CDR3 protein. The table has about 5,000 distinct CDR3 sequences, 46% seen once. Findings and caveats of the study: A median 86.3% of convalescent patients' SARS-CoV-2-reactive clones emerged only after vaccination.

Sequences were obtained from CD4+ T cells from blood, cultured in vitro. V gene TRBV29-1 combines with J gene TRBJ2-1; 11 bases fit TRBD2. This clonotype was sampled from a human donor who had recovered from COVID-19. This CDR3 is CSVDPVAVAGGDEQFF. CDR3 sequence (DNA): TGCAGCGTTGACCCGGTTGCGGTAGCGGGGGGGGATGAGCAGTTCTTC.